The clone carrying this T cell receptor beta chain appeared many times. This sample is drawn from a study of T cells in Graves' hyperthyroidism and ophthalmopathy. Template material for amplifying TCR beta CDR3 regions consisted of RNA transcripts. The HTBI primer set was used in a first-round RT-PCR of the TCR CDR3. TCRdb reprocessed the multiplex PCR reads with MiXCR, giving one entry per CDR3 protein. The repertoire has 350,000 to 400,000 distinct CDR3 sequences, under 15% of them found once; the top ten carry approximately 29%. Looked up from germline, CDR1 is ENHRY and CDR2 is SYGVKD. Unmatched junction bases numbered 12, after V lost 4 bases and J lost 6 bases. There are 15 residues in the CDR3.

The source is a woman in her twenties or thirties with Graves' hyperthyroidism. V usage is TRBV10-3 and J usage is TRBJ2-7; 7 positions agree with TRBD1. The sample consisted of blood. The DNA for the CDR3 is TGTGCCATCAGTGGCTCCCGCACAGGGGAATCCGAGCAGTACTTC. It translates to CAISGSRTGESEQYF.